The entry below describes one T cell receptor beta chain. The data stem from a study of OX40 agonist ivuxolimab in advanced cancers. Germline CDR1 MNHEY, CDR2 SVGAGI. Trimming pared 5 bases from V and 0 bases from J, leaving 11 bases between. CDR3 length equals 14 residues. Data came from immunoSEQ multiplex PCR; TCRdb stores just in-frame clones and leaves some out. The sample lists 36,000 or so clones; about 81% were seen once. This TCR was recovered from an adult with an advanced solid tumor such as melanoma, head and neck, liver or kidney cancer. The rearrangement links TRBV6-5 to TRBJ2-7; D is possibly TRBD2 (5 bases). This material consisted of CD4+ or CD8+ T cells sorted from blood, taken in a trial of the OX40 agonist ivuxolimab. In nucleotides, the CDR3 is TGTGCCAGCAGTCAGGACTGGAGCTCCTACGAGCAGTACTTC. As protein: CASSQDWSSYEQYF.